These 32 T cell receptor beta chains share one sample of origin, sequenced in a study of T cells in Graves' hyperthyroidism and ophthalmopathy. Amplification of TCR beta CDR3 regions was performed using RNA transcripts as template. The HTBI primer set drove a first-round RT-PCR of the TCR CDR3. MiXCR was run by TCRdb on the multiplex PCR reads, yielding one entry per CDR3 protein. The sample contains 300,000 to 400,000 distinct CDR3 sequences, approximately 18% of which appear only once. Sequenced sample: blood. These receptors all stem from a man aged 18 to 29 with Graves' ophthalmopathy.

This clonotype came up many times. This chain joins TRBV9 and TRBJ1-2; no clear D. Trimming cost V 6 bases and J 3 bases, with 15 bases left between them. Germline V gene sequence: CDR1 SGDLS, CDR2 YYNGEE. This CDR3 has 14 amino acids. Here the CDR3 reads CASTPGVGDYGYTF. In DNA, the CDR3 is TGTGCCAGCACTCCCGGGGTCGGGGACTATGGCTACACCTTC.

J is TRBJ2-3 and V is TRBV5-5; D remains unclear. This CDR3 is 15 amino acids long. CDR1 and CDR2 (germline): SGHKS, YYEKEE (reference sequence). The V gene lost 4 bases and the J gene lost 3 bases, with 15 bases spanning the gap. In DNA, the CDR3 is TGTGCCAGCAGCCCGACTGGCCCTCTAACAGATACGCAGTATTTT. Translated, it gives CASSPTGPLTDTQYF.

The chain uses TRBV6-1 and TRBJ1-2; perhaps TRBD1 as D (5 bases). Germline values: CDR1 MNHNS, CDR2 SASEGT. V dropped 8 bases and J dropped 7 bases, with 14 bases sitting between them. The CDR3 is made up of 12 amino acids. This chain's CDR3 is CASRKGAGGYTF. The CDR3 nucleotides read TGTGCCAGCCGAAAAGGGGCCGGTGGCTACACCTTC.

The chain links TRBV27 to TRBJ2-2; D is unclear. This CDR3 contains 14 residues. Trimming stripped 2 bases from V and 6 bases from J, with 10 bases between. The germline CDR1 and CDR2 sequences are MNHEY and SMNVEV (reference sequence). CDR3: CASSLEKDPGELFF. The CDR3 DNA is TGTGCCAGCAGTTTAGAGAAGGACCCCGGGGAGCTGTTTTTT.

Many counts were recorded for this clonotype. The chain links TRBV28 to TRBJ2-2, with 8 bases identical to TRBD1. J gave up 5 bases and V 5 bases, and 16 bases lay outside the gene matches. Germline CDR1 and CDR2: MDHEN and SYDVKM. CDR3 length equals 18 residues. The CDR3 region has the DNA TGTGCCAGCAGTCAGCTACTTTTCGGACAGGGAGTGACCGGGGAGCTGTTTTTT. Protein product: CASSQLLFGQGVTGELFF.

This clonotype was observed many times. V and J are TRBV4-1 and TRBJ2-3; a possible D gene is TRBD2 (6 bases). Germline loops: CDR1 MGHRA, CDR2 YSYEKL. The CDR3 totals 14 residues. V was cut by 5 bases and J by 8 bases, with 17 bases left in between. The CDR3, as DNA: TGCGCCAGCAGCGGGGGGAGGTCCGAAGGTACGCAGTATTTT. Its protein product is CASSGGRSEGTQYF.

The chain has TRBV10-3 and TRBJ1-2; 11 nucleotides match TRBD1. Germline values: CDR1 ENHRY, CDR2 SYGVKD. This CDR3 comprises 17 residues. V was pared by 8 bases and J by 0 bases, with 11 bases of the junction left unmatched. The CDR3 sequence: CAIGSRDRGLANYGYTF. The CDR3 DNA reads as TGTGCCATCGGCTCTAGGGACAGGGGGTTAGCTAACTATGGCTACACCTTC.

The table lists this clonotype with many counts. The V gene is TRBV2, the J gene TRBJ1-1; D is perhaps TRBD1 (5 bases). The germline V and J ends were trimmed by 3 bases and 6 bases, with 14 bases remaining between them. The CDR3 is made up of 14 amino acids. Germline V gene sequence: CDR1 SNHLY, CDR2 FYNNEI. The CDR3 region has the DNA TGTGCCAGCAGTGACGAGGGGTCAGGAGCTGAAGCTTTCTTT. This translates into CASSDEGSGAEAFF.

The chain employs TRBV20-1 and TRBJ2-3; 8 nucleotides match TRBD2. This CDR3 contains 15 residues. CDR1 DFQATT and CDR2 SNEGSKA come from the germline V gene (reference sequence). Unmatched junction bases numbered 7, after V lost 0 bases and J lost 5 bases. The CDR3 reads CSARDSRGAGDTQYF. The DNA for the CDR3 is TGCAGTGCTAGAGACTCGCGGGGGGCCGGAGATACGCAGTATTTT.

The V gene is TRBV10-2, the J gene TRBJ2-7; D remains unclear. The CDR3 runs to 12 residues. Per the germline V gene, CDR1 is WSHSY and CDR2 is SAAADI. V lost 2 bases and J 6 bases, leaving 8 bases between the germline ends. The CDR3 sequence: CASSETNREQYF. In nucleotides, the CDR3 is TGCGCCAGCAGTGAGACCAACCGCGAGCAGTACTTC.

There are a few counts of this clonotype. The rearrangement uses TRBV6-1 and TRBJ1-5, with D maybe TRBD1 (5 bases). Germline CDR1 and CDR2: MNHNS and SASEGT. V was trimmed by 6 bases and J by 2 bases, leaving 14 bases between them. The CDR3 has 15 amino acids. The CDR3 loop reads CASSPSGAGNQPQHF. CDR3 sequence (DNA): TGTGCCAGCAGCCCCTCCGGGGCGGGCAATCAGCCCCAGCATTTT.

This clonotype was detected many times. CDR3 DNA: TGTGCCAGCAGGAATATCTTGGGGGTAGCCTACAATGAGCAGTTCTTC. As protein: CASRNILGVAYNEQFF. The chain links TRBV12-3 or TRBV12-4 to TRBJ2-1; tentatively, D is TRBD1 or TRBD2 (5 bases each). The length of the CDR3 is 16 residues. The germline V and J ends were trimmed by 6 bases and 2 bases, with 17 bases remaining between them.

This clonotype came up many times. The rearrangement uses TRBV6-5 and TRBJ2-5; D is uncertain. The V gene's germline CDR1 is MNHEY and CDR2 SVGAGI. Deletions cut 0 bases from V and 1 base from J, with 6 bases between. The CDR3 is 14 amino acids. The DNA of the CDR3 is TGTGCCAGCAGTTACTCGGGCAGCCAAGAGACCCAGTACTTC. Translated: CASSYSGSQETQYF.

This clonotype was counted at least ten times. V is TRBV12-3 or TRBV12-4 and J is TRBJ2-2; 9 bases map to TRBD1. There are 17 residues in the CDR3. The V gene end was trimmed by 6 bases and the J gene end by 6 bases; junction bases not matched to a gene: 14. The CDR3 bases are TGTGCCAGCAGCCCCCTTCCGGGACAGGGCGAACCCGGGGAGCTGTTTTTT. Encoded protein: CASSPLPGQGEPGELFF.

This clonotype was observed at least ten times. The chain links TRBV10-1 to TRBJ2-5; 11 positions agree with TRBD2. J was trimmed by 4 bases and V by 5 bases; bases with no gene match: 6. Germline V gene lookup returns CDR1 WNHNN and CDR2 SYGVQD (reference sequence). This CDR3 is built from 15 residues. CDR3 sequence reads: CASSKGTSGGETQYF. CDR3 nucleotides: TGCGCCAGCAGTAAGGGGACTAGCGGAGGAGAGACCCAGTACTTC.

This chain joins TRBV18 and TRBJ2-7; D assignment may be TRBD1 or TRBD2 (5 bases each). V was cut by 3 bases and J by 2 bases, with 14 bases left in between. The CDR3 consists of 15 residues. The germline gives CDR1 KGHSH, CDR2 LQKENI. CDR3 amino acids: CASSPRGRDPYEQYF. The CDR3 DNA is TGTGCCAGCTCACCCCGGGGCAGGGACCCCTACGAGCAGTACTTC.

The CDR3 reads CASSLRDRVDEKLFF. CDR3 in DNA: TGTGCCAGCTCACTCCGGGACAGGGTGGATGAAAAACTGTTTTTT. The J gene is TRBJ1-4, the V gene TRBV18, with 9 bases matching TRBD1. Germline V gene sequence: CDR1 KGHSH, CDR2 LQKENI. V shed 4 bases and J 6 bases; nucleotides not matched to a gene: 6. The CDR3 is 15 residues long. The full variable domain, completed using reference TRBV18 and TRBJ1-4, is NAGVMQNPRHLVRRRGQEARLRCSPMKGHSHVYWYRQLPEEGLKFMVYLQKENIIDESGMPKERFSAEFPKEGPSILRIQQVVRGDSAAYFCASSLRDRVDEKLFFGSGTQLSVL.

This clonotype appeared a few times. The chain recombines TRBV27 with TRBJ2-3, with TRBD2 matching 9 bases. The CDR3 spans 12 residues. Germline V CDR1 and CDR2: MNHEY, SMNVEV (reference sequence). Here the CDR3 DNA reads TGTGCAGCTAGCGGGGGCACAGATACGCAGTATTTT. This encodes CAASGGTDTQYF.

This clonotype was counted at least ten times. This chain joins TRBV7-9 and TRBJ1-5; tentative D call: TRBD1 (5 bases). The CDR3 is made up of 14 amino acids. Trimming stripped 4 bases from V and 2 bases from J, with 9 bases between. Germline V CDR1 and CDR2: SEHNR, FQNEAQ (reference sequence). The CDR3 spells CASSSDIGNQPQHF. DNA of the CDR3: TGTGCCAGCAGCTCGGACATTGGCAATCAGCCCCAGCATTTT.

This clonotype was observed at least ten times. The chain couples TRBV20-1 to TRBJ2-1; TRBD2 might be the D (6 bases). Germline V gives CDR1 DFQATT, CDR2 SNEGSKA (reference sequence). The V end lost 6 bases, the J end lost 4 bases, and 10 bases lay between the germline ends. The CDR3 consists of 12 residues. The CDR3 region is CSADGGYNEQFF. The CDR3 coding sequence is TGCAGTGCCGACGGGGGTTACAATGAGCAGTTCTTC.

The genes are TRBV5-6 and TRBJ2-5, with 8 positions matching TRBD1. The V gene end was trimmed by 4 bases and the J gene end by 2 bases; junction bases not matched to a gene: 7. Looked up from germline, CDR1 is SGHDT and CDR2 is YYEEEE. The CDR3 length is 15 residues. DNA for the CDR3: TGTGCCAGCAGCAAGGACAGGGAGTCACAAGAGACCCAGTACTTC. Amino acids: CASSKDRESQETQYF.

This clonotype has a count of ten or more. The genes are TRBV6-1 and TRBJ2-1; 15 nucleotides match TRBD2. Germline V gives CDR1 MNHNS, CDR2 SASEGT. The junction had 9 bases not matched to a gene; V was cut back by 6 bases and J by 12 bases. There are 15 residues in the CDR3. Here the CDR3 DNA reads TGTGCCAGCAGGCCGGGGACTAGCGGGGGGCCCGGGCAGTTCTTC. Its translation: CASRPGTSGGPGQFF.

There are a few counts of this clonotype. V usage is TRBV3-1 and J usage is TRBJ2-3, with TRBD2 matching 10 bases. This CDR3 comprises 17 residues. Trimming at V came to 0 bases and at J to 1 base, leaving 4 bases not matched to a gene. Germline lookup yields CDR1 LGHDT and CDR2 YNNKEL (reference sequence). The CDR3: CASSQEGLAGGTDTQYF. CDR3 in DNA: TGTGCCAGCAGCCAAGAAGGGCTAGCGGGGGGCACAGATACGCAGTATTTT.

This clonotype was counted a few times. The V gene is TRBV7-2, the J gene TRBJ2-7; possibly TRBD1 for D (6 bases). Between the trimmed V and J ends, which lost 1 base and 3 bases, there was a span of 10 bases. Per the germline V gene, CDR1 is SGHTA and CDR2 is FQGNSA. CDR3 length: 14 amino acids. In nucleotides, the CDR3 is TGTGCCAGCAGCTTAGGCTTAGGGGGCTACGAGCAGTACTTC. It yields the protein CASSLGLGGYEQYF.

The chain carries TRBV25-1 and TRBJ1-4; the D is unclear. This CDR3 contains 14 residues. Trimming left V 2 bases short and J 4 bases short, with 8 bases between. Germline V lookup: CDR1 MGHDK, CDR2 SYGVNS. The CDR3 nucleotides read TGTGCCAGCAGTGAACGAACCCTTAATGAAAAACTGTTTTTT. Translating gives CASSERTLNEKLFF. The full variable domain, completed using reference TRBV25-1 and TRBJ1-4, is EADIYQTPRYLVIGTGKKITLECSQTMGHDKMYWYQQDPGMELHLIHYSYGVNSTEKGDLSSESTVSRIRTEHFPLTLESARPSHTSQYLCASSERTLNEKLFFGSGTQLSVL.

The V gene is TRBV20-1, the J gene TRBJ2-3, with D possibly being TRBD2 (5 bases). This CDR3 has 13 residues. Trimming stripped 4 bases from V and 6 bases from J, with 14 bases between. Germline values: CDR1 DFQATT, CDR2 SNEGSKA (reference sequence). CDR3 sequence: CSATEPTGDTQYF. DNA for the CDR3: TGCAGTGCTACGGAGCCCACGGGGGATACGCAGTATTTT.

Many counts were recorded for this clonotype. The chain combines TRBV20-1 with TRBJ2-7; the D is unclear. The CDR3 has 13 amino acids. Germline CDR1 reads DFQATT; CDR2 reads SNEGSKA (reference sequence). V was pared by 7 bases and J by 0 bases, with 13 bases between. The CDR3 coding sequence is TGCAGTGTTCGTCCCTTAGACTCCTACGAGCAGTACTTC. Residues: CSVRPLDSYEQYF.

In its sample, this clonotype was seen many times. The V call is TRBV12-3 or TRBV12-4, the J call TRBJ1-5, with D possibly being TRBD1 (5 bases). V dropped 6 bases and J dropped 6 bases, with 12 bases sitting between them. CDR3 length: 13 residues. CDR3 region: CASSPRDGQPQHF. CDR3 bases: TGTGCCAGCAGCCCCCGGGACGGTCAGCCCCAGCATTTT.

Points on this clonotype: This sequence may be a read error, since a much larger clone differs from it by one base. This chain joins TRBV12-3 or TRBV12-4 and TRBJ2-3, with a possible D match to TRBD1 (5 bases). This CDR3 contains 14 residues. V dropped 5 bases and J dropped 8 bases, with 17 bases sitting between them. The CDR3: CASSPRQGSGTQYF. For the CDR3, the DNA is TGTGCCAGCAGTCCCCGCCAGGGTTCAGGTACGCAGTATTTT.

This clonotype was observed a handful of times. The chain has TRBV19 and TRBJ1-1, with D possibly TRBD1 on 6 matching bases. From germline, CDR1 is LNHDA and CDR2 SQIVND (reference sequence). The CDR3 totals 15 residues. V gave up 7 bases and J gave up 7 bases, with 22 bases separating them. The CDR3 DNA is TGTGCCAGTACCCAGTATAGAGGGGGGACGGTTGAAGCTTTCTTT. As protein: CASTQYRGGTVEAFF.

This clonotype was counted ten times or more. The chain carries TRBV20-1 and TRBJ2-2; 7 bases match TRBD2. The CDR3 sequence is 16 residues long. Germline V CDR1 and CDR2: DFQATT, SNEGSKA (reference sequence). With 7 bases clipped from V and 5 bases from J, the junction kept 16 bases outside the gene matches. This CDR3 is CSVAPPGLEGTGELFF. Here the CDR3 DNA reads TGCAGTGTTGCCCCCCCTGGACTAGAGGGGACCGGGGAGCTGTTTTTT.

This clonotype has ten or more counts. V usage is TRBV27 and J usage is TRBJ2-5, with D possibly matching TRBD1 (5 bases). The length of the CDR3 is 13 residues. V was clipped by 3 bases and J by 7 bases, with 12 bases between them. In germline, CDR1 is MNHEY, CDR2 SMNVEV (reference sequence). CDR3 sequence: CASSLGRARTQYF. CDR3 DNA sequence: TGTGCCAGCAGTTTGGGCAGGGCAAGGACCCAGTACTTC.